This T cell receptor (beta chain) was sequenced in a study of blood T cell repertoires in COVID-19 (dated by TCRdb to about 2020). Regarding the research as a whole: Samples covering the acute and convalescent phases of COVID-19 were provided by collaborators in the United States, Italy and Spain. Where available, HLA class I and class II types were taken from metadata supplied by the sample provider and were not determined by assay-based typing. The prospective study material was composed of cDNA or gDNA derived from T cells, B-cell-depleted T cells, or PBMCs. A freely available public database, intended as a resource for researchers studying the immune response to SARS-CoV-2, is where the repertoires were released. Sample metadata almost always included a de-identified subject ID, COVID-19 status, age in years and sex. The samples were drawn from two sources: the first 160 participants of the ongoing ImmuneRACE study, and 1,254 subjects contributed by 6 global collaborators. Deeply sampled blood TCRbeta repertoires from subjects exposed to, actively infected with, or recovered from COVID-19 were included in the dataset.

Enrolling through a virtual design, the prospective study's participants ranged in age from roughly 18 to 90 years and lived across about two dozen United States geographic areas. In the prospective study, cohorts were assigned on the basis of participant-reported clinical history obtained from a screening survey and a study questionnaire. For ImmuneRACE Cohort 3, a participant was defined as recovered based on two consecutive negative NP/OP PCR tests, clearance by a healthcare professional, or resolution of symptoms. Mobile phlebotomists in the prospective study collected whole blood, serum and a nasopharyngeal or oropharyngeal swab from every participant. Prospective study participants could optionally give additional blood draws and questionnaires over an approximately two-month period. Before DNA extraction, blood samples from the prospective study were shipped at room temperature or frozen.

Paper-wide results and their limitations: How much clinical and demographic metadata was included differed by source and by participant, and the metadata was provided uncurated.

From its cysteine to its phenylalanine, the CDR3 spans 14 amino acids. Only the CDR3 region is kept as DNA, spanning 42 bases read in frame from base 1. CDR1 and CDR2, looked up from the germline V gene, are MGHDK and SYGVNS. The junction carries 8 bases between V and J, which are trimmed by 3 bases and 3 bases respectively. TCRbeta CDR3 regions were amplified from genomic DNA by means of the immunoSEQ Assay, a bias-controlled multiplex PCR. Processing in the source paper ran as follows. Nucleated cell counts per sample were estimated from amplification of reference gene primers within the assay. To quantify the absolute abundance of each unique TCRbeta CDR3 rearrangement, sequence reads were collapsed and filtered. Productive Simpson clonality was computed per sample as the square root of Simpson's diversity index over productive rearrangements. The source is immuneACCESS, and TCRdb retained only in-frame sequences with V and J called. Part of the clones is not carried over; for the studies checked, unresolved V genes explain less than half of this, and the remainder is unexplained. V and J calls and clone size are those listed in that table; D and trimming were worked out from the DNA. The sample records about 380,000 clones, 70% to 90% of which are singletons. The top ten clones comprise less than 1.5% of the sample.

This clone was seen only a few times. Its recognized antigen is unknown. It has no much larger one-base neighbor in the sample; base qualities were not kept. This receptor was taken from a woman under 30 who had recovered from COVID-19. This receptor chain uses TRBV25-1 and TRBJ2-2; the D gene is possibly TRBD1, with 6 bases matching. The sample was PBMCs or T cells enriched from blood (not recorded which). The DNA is TGTGCCAGCAGTGAGCGGACAGACACCGGGGAGCTGTTTTTT. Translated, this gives CASSERTDTGELFF.